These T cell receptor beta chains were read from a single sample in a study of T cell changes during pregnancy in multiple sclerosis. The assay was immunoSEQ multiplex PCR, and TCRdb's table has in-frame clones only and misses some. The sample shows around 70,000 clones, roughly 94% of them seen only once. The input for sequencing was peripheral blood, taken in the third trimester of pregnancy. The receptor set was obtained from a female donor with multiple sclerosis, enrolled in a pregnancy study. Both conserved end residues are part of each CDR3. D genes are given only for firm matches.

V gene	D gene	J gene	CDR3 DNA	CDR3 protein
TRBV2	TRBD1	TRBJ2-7	TGTGCCAGCAGTGGAAACAGGGGTTACGAGCAGTACTTC	CASSGNRGYEQYF
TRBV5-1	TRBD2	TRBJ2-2	TGCGCCAGCAGCTTGGGACTAGCGGGGGGGCAGTTCACCGGGGAGCTGTTTTTT	CASSLGLAGGQFTGELFF
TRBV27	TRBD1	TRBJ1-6	TGTGCCAGCAATAACAGGGGCTCACCCCTCCACTTT	CASNNRGSPLHF
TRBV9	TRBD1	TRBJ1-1	TGTGCCAGCAGCGATGGGGACAGGTCAAACACTGAAGCTTTCTTT	CASSDGDRSNTEAFF
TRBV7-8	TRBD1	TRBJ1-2	TGTGCCAGCAGCCCGGGACAGCCTAACTATGGCTACACCTTC	CASSPGQPNYGYTF
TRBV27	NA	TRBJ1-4	TGTGCCAGCGGTACAGGGTTCCAAAATGAAAAACTGTTTTTT	CASGTGFQNEKLFF
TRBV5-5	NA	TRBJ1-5	TGTGCCAGCAGCGAAAACCCGGGGAGCCATCAGCCCCAGCATTTT	CASSENPGSHQPQHF
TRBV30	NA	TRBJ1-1	TGTGCCTGGGGGGGGGTAGCCATGAACACTGAAGCTTTCTTT	CAWGGVAMNTEAFF
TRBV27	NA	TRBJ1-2	TGTGCCAGCAGCATAGGGGGGGGGCCCGATGGCTACACCTTC	CASSIGGGPDGYTF
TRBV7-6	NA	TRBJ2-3	TGTGCCAGCAGCTTAGGTCGACGGGTGCACACAGATACGCAGTATTTT	CASSLGRRVHTDTQYF